This TCR beta chain was sequenced in a study of monozygotic twins with inflammatory bowel disease. No DNA is given; TCRdb re-called the 5' RACE reads and lists each CDR3 protein once. Seen in this sample are about 330,000 distinct CDR3 sequences; the ten most common clones hold approximately 2%. This CDR3 contains 16 residues. The germline V gene has CDR1 SGHNT and CDR2 YYREEE (reference sequence). The receptor comes from a human donor with ulcerative colitis or Crohn's disease, or a healthy co-twin of an affected twin (not recorded which). Sample: blood. This chain uses TRBV5-4 with TRBJ2-3; without DNA, the TCRdb call of TRBD1 cannot be checked. CDR3: CASSPPGGSSTDTQYF.